Below, 8 T cell receptor beta chains from the same sample are listed, as sequenced in a study of beta chain features in type 1 diabetes listed by TCRdb under 2018. General conclusions and limits of the study: In all four CD4+ subsets, TCRB CDR3 length was moderately but significantly shorter in type 1 diabetes patients.

The library was produced with the immunoSEQ multiplex PCR assay. The entire amount of isolated RNA was reverse transcribed using the High Capacity cDNA Reverse Transcription Kit, so the sequenced TCRB transcripts were expressed ones. In its TCRdb copy, this immuneACCESS table keeps in-frame sequences only and misses some clones. Where compared with another copy, unresolved V genes explain less than half of these, and the others have no known cause. The sample table records under 300,000 clones; around 24% of these occur just once. The ten largest account for 0.012% of the sample. These receptors lack a known antigen. The source material was naive CD4+ T cells from blood. Read against the paper, the sample's cell subset or site label means: true naive CD4+ T cells. These receptors were collected from a woman in her twenties or thirties with type 1 diabetes.

CDR3 nucleotides: TGTGCCAGCAGCGCCCCCGGGACTAGCGGCACAGATACGCAGTATTTT. The encoded protein is CASSAPGTSGTDTQYF. The genes are TRBV9 and TRBJ2-3; 10 bases align to TRBD2. Germline lookup yields CDR1 SGDLS and CDR2 YYNGEE. V dropped 3 bases and J dropped 1; count of bases not matched to a gene: 5. CDR3 size: 16 residues.

This clone has just a few counts. The CDR3 region has the DNA TGTGCCAGCAGCTCCGCAGGGGCGGCGCAGTATTTT. The encoded protein is CASSSAGAAQYF. V is TRBV11-3 and J is TRBJ2-3, with TRBD1 as a possible D gene (6 bases). The V end lost 4 bases, the J end lost 10 bases, and 12 bases lay between the germline ends. CDR1 and CDR2 from the germline V gene are SGHNT and YENEEA. CDR3 size: 12 residues. Full variable domain (rest looked up from reference TRBV11-3 and TRBJ2-3): EAGVVQSPRYKIIEKKQPVAFWCNPISGHNTLYWYLQNLGQGPELLIRYENEEAVDDSQLPKDRFSAERLKGVDSTLKIQPAELGDSAVYLCASSSAGAAQYFGPGTRLTVL.

This clone was seen more than once but under ten times. The genes are TRBV4-1 and TRBJ1-5; 11 bases agree with TRBD1. The CDR3 covers 15 residues. Germline V lookup: CDR1 MGHRA, CDR2 YSYEKL. The junction had 7 bases not matched to a gene; V was cut back by 4 bases and J by 8 bases. As DNA, the CDR3 is TGCGCCAGCAGCCGCTCCGGGACAGGGGGAGAGCCCCAGCATTTT. Protein product: CASSRSGTGGEPQHF.

Note on this clone: Distinct nucleotide sequences in the sample also encode this CDR3. This chain connects TRBV18 to TRBJ2-2, with 8 bases that match TRBD2. Germline assignment: CDR1 KGHSH and CDR2 LQKENI. CDR3 length: 16 amino acids. V lost 3 bases, J lost 1 base, and 4 bases stayed unmatched. CDR3 coding DNA: TGTGCCAGCTCACCTCGAAGCGGGAGGAACACCGGGGAGCTGTTTTTT. Protein sequence: CASSPRSGRNTGELFF.

The V and J genes are TRBV2 and TRBJ1-4, with 10 bases matching TRBD1. The CDR3 sequence is 14 residues long. The J segment lost 6 bases and the V segment lost 4 bases, leaving 2 bases of the junction unmatched. CDR1 and CDR2 (germline): SNHLY, FYNNEI. The CDR3 protein is CASSGGTGDEKLFF. In nucleotides, the CDR3 is TGTGCCAGCAGTGGGGGGACAGGGGATGAAAAACTGTTTTTT.

J is TRBJ2-2 and V is TRBV25-1; D may be TRBD2 (6 bases). The V end was cut by 7 bases, the J end by 0 bases, with 12 bases between. The CDR3 sequence is 15 residues long. Germline CDR1 MGHDK, CDR2 SYGVNS. CDR3 loop: CASTDTSPNTGELFF. In DNA form, the CDR3 reads TGTGCCAGCACTGATACTAGCCCGAACACCGGGGAGCTGTTTTTT.

The chain recombines TRBV6-5 with TRBJ2-5, with a possible D match to TRBD2 (5 bases). Germline values: CDR1 MNHEY, CDR2 SVGAGI. Trimming took off 2 bases at V and 10 bases at J, with 17 bases between the two ends. This CDR3 is 14 amino acids long. The DNA for the CDR3 is TGTGCCAGCAGTTACGCCCCGAGGGCGGGTCGCCAGTACTTC. It specifies CASSYAPRAGRQYF.

This clone was counted only a few times. J is TRBJ2-3 and V is TRBV29-1; 7 positions agree with TRBD2. Germline CDR1 SQVTM, CDR2 ANQGSEA. CDR3 length: 15 residues. J lost 5 bases, V lost 3 bases, and 11 bases had no gene match. CDR3 residues: CSVEGLPTVVDTQYF. As DNA, the CDR3 is TGCAGCGTTGAGGGACTACCGACGGTTGTAGATACGCAGTATTTT.